Shown below are 2 T cell receptor beta chains from a single sample sequenced in a study of Graves' ophthalmopathy and Graves' hyperthyroidism (dated by TCRdb to 2016 to 2019). These reads were obtained on an Illumina HiSeq 2000. For repertoire sequencing, the TCR beta CDR3 regions were amplified from RNA transcripts. The first round was an RT-PCR using HTBI primers with the Qiagen OneStep RT-PCR kit, and this first round was followed by a second-round multiplex PCR, then size selection and purification. TCRdb reanalyzed the raw reads on its own, using fastp at Q25 for trimming and MiXCR for clone calling, and kept in-frame beta chains. Identical CDR3 proteins give one entry, which carries the most common genes and DNA. This sample has around 590,000 distinct CDR3 sequences in its table, and 39% of those were observed once. The leading ten clones occupy about 4.2% of the sample. Sequenced material: peripheral blood or thyroid tissue (not recorded which). The origin of the receptors is an adult man with Graves' hyperthyroidism.

This clonotype was picked up many times. The chain combines TRBV20-1 with TRBJ2-2; D is undetermined. V was cut by 3 bases and J by 0 bases, with 8 bases left in between. In germline, CDR1 is DFQATT, CDR2 SNEGSKA (reference sequence). The length of the CDR3 is 14 residues. DNA of the CDR3: TGCAGTGCTAGTAAACAGACGAACACCGGGGAGCTGTTTTTT. Translating it yields CSASKQTNTGELFF.

This clonotype occurred a few times. The V gene is TRBV7-2, the J gene TRBJ2-3; 12 bases are shared with TRBD2. Losses at the gene ends were 6 bases for V and 5 bases for J; bases not matched to a gene: 9. Per the germline V gene, CDR1 is SGHTA and CDR2 is FQGNSA. This CDR3 comprises 16 residues. The CDR3: CASSTGLAGRRDTQYF. CDR3 sequence (DNA): TGTGCCAGCAGTACGGGACTAGCGGGTCGGAGAGATACGCAGTATTTT.